This TCR beta chain was identified during a study of blood T cell repertoires in COVID-19 (dated by TCRdb to the early 2020s). In the study overall: The collaborator samples originated in the United States, Italy and Spain and spanned the acute and convalescent phases of COVID-19. The repertoires were released in a freely available public database intended as a resource for research on the immune response to SARS-CoV-2. Deeply sampled blood TCRbeta repertoires from subjects exposed to, actively infected with, or recovered from COVID-19 were included in the dataset. The sample metadata nearly always contained a de-identified subject ID, COVID-19 status, age in years and sex. The prospective study material was composed of cDNA or gDNA derived from T cells, B-cell-depleted T cells, or PBMCs. Where available, HLA class I and class II types were obtained from metadata supplied by the sample provider rather than from assay-based typing. The samples were drawn from the first 160 participants of the ongoing ImmuneRACE study and from over a thousand subjects provided by 6 global collaborators.

Each collaborating institution followed its own protocols to collect whole blood in K2EDTA tubes. For TCRbeta analysis, collaborators shipped samples as frozen whole blood, isolated PBMCs, or DNA extracted from either of those sample types. What the authors observed across the whole study: Clinical and demographic metadata were provided uncurated, with the amount varying by source and participant.

TCRbeta CDR3 regions were amplified from genomic DNA by means of the immunoSEQ Assay, a bias-controlled multiplex PCR. Per the authors' processing: The number of nucleated cells in each sample was estimated from the amplification of reference gene primers within the assay. Sequence reads were collapsed and filtered to measure the absolute abundance of every unique TCRbeta CDR3 rearrangement. For each sample, productive Simpson clonality was calculated as the square root of Simpson's diversity index over productive rearrangements. TCRdb limited this immuneACCESS table to in-frame rearrangements with V and J called. A share of clones is missing; checked studies link under half to unresolved V genes, and the rest is unexplained. V and J calls and clone size are given by that table; D and trimming were obtained from the DNA. The sample profile shows over 300,000 clones; 85% of them were found once. The ten largest clonotypes hold approximately 7.9% of the sample.

In the germline V gene, CDR1 corresponds to SGHAT and CDR2 to FQNNGV. V loses 5 bases at its end and J loses 6 bases; junction bases beyond the gene matches: 7. The CDR3 runs 14 residues from the cysteine to the phenylalanine. This entry keeps only the CDR3 DNA: 42 bases, framed from base 1. Notes on this clone: There is no known antigen for this receptor. Within one base of it there is no much larger clone, and no base qualities were kept.

Sequencing input: peripheral blood. This sequence uses TRBV11-2 and TRBJ2-1, and TRBD2 matches 7 of the central bases. This receptor was identified in a human donor in a cohort sampled during active COVID-19. The DNA is as follows: TGTGCCAGCAGCCCCGGGGGGTACGCCAATGAGCAGTTCTTC. This gives the protein CASSPGGYANEQFF.